A selection of T cell receptor beta chains follows, all from one sample in a study of OX40 agonist ivuxolimab in advanced cancers. Sequenced by immunoSEQ multiplex PCR; TCRdb stores in-frame clones only, minus some. The table lists some 68,000 clones, roughly 86% of them singletons. The starting material was CD4+ or CD8+ T cells sorted from blood, obtained in a trial of the OX40 agonist ivuxolimab. These TCRs come from an adult with an advanced solid tumor such as melanoma, head and neck, liver or kidney cancer. Each CDR3 is given with its conserved first and last residue. Each record gives: clone size, D gene, J gene, V gene, CDR3 protein, CDR3 DNA. The D gene is left open where the match is weak. Some rows have no size entry. The others give once, few or many, or a class for an expanded clone.

.,TRBD2,TRBJ2-5,TRBV6-1,CASSGIWEETQYF,TGTGCCAGTAGCGGGATTTGGGAGGAGACCCAGTACTTC
few,.,TRBJ2-3,TRBV29-1,CSTSTTSTDTQYF,TGCAGCACATCGACAACTAGCACAGATACGCAGTATTTT
once,TRBD1,TRBJ2-7,TRBV7-2,CASSSSTGTLREQYF,TGTGCCAGCAGTTCCTCGACAGGGACGCTACGGGAGCAGTACTTC
.,.,TRBJ2-2,TRBV19,CASWYSGGARTGELFF,TGTGCCAGTTGGTATAGTGGGGGCGCGCGCACCGGGGAGCTGTTTTTT
.,.,TRBJ2-7,TRBV4-2,CASSRADTDSYEQYF,TGTGCCAGCAGCCGAGCGGACACGGACTCCTACGAGCAGTACTTC
.,TRBD1,TRBJ2-7,TRBV7-2,CASSRDRYEQYF,TGTGCCAGCAGCCGGGACAGGTACGAGCAGTACTTC
.,TRBD1,TRBJ2-2,TRBV4-2,CASSPEGAIGGELFF,TGTGCCAGCAGCCCTGAGGGGGCGATCGGCGGGGAGCTGTTTTTT
.,TRBD1,TRBJ1-1,TRBV9,CASSVIGQGATEAFF,TGTGCCAGCAGCGTTATAGGACAGGGGGCCACTGAAGCTTTCTTT
.,TRBD1,TRBJ2-7,TRBV7-9,CASSRGTDEQYF,TGTGCCAGCAGCAGAGGGACAGACGAGCAGTACTTC
once,.,TRBJ1-2,TRBV2,CASNVYGGRGYTF,TGTGCCAGCAATGTATACGGGGGGCGCGGCTACACCTTC
.,.,TRBJ1-2,TRBV6-6,CASSYRRGAGYTF,TGTGCCAGCAGTTACAGAAGGGGGGCTGGCTACACCTTC
.,.,TRBJ1-1,TRBV6-6,CASGIGRIMNTEAFF,TGTGCCAGCGGGATCGGACGGATCATGAACACTGAAGCTTTCTTT
.,.,TRBJ2-3,TRBV11-3,CASSLAGSNTQYF,TGTGCCAGCAGCTTAGCCGGTAGCAATACGCAGTATTTT
.,.,TRBJ2-5,TRBV5-1,CASSLGMYQETQYF,TGCGCCAGCAGCTTGGGGATGTACCAAGAGACCCAGTACTTC
.,.,TRBJ1-5,TRBV6-1,CASSPGEAGVQPQHF,TGTGCCAGCAGTCCGGGGGAGGCAGGGGTACAGCCCCAGCATTTT
.,.,TRBJ1-2,TRBV6-6,CASKLPQGYGYTF,TGTGCCAGCAAACTACCACAGGGCTACGGCTACACCTTC
.,.,TRBJ1-2,TRBV19,CASSAQDRVGYTF,TGTGCCAGTAGTGCACAGGATCGGGTTGGCTACACCTTC
.,.,TRBJ1-6,TRBV5-1,CASSLSSDGRSPLHF,TGCGCCAGCAGCTTGTCCTCCGACGGTAGATCACCCCTCCACTTT
.,.,TRBJ1-2,TRBV28,CASSLNRIYGYTF,TGTGCCAGCAGTTTAAACCGAATCTATGGCTACACCTTC
once,TRBD2,TRBJ2-7,TRBV6-4,CASSAQGLAGDEQYF,TGTGCCAGCAGTGCCCAGGGACTAGCGGGAGACGAGCAGTACTTC
.,TRBD1,TRBJ2-7,TRBV28,CASSLLGQGLRWF,TGTGCCAGCAGTTTATTGGGACAGGGGCTCCGGTGGTTC
.,.,TRBJ1-1,TRBV18,CASSPPGESTEAFF,TGTGCCAGCTCACCACCAGGGGAGAGCACTGAAGCTTTCTTT
.,.,TRBJ2-2,TRBV11-2,CASSFNRGELFF,TGTGCCAGCAGCTTCAATCGCGGGGAGCTGTTTTTT
.,TRBD2,TRBJ2-1,TRBV29-1,CSVQGILAGGEQFF,TGCAGCGTTCAGGGGATACTAGCGGGAGGTGAGCAGTTCTTC
.,TRBD1,TRBJ2-6,TRBV6-6,CASSMTGSGANVLTF,TGTGCCAGCAGTATGACAGGGTCGGGGGCCAACGTCCTGACTTTC
.,TRBD1,TRBJ1-1,TRBV2,CASSGRRGANTEAFF,TGTGCCAGCAGTGGGCGCAGGGGGGCGAACACTGAAGCTTTCTTT
.,TRBD2,TRBJ2-1,TRBV25-1,CASSESGSINEQFF,TGTGCCAGCAGTGAAAGCGGGAGTATCAATGAGCAGTTCTTC
.,.,TRBJ2-2,TRBV5-6,CASSPDGRGNTGELFF,TGTGCCAGCAGCCCTGACGGCAGGGGGAACACCGGGGAGCTGTTTTTT
.,.,TRBJ2-7,TRBV11-2,CASSRGLGATYEQYF,TGTGCCAGCAGCCGCGGTTTAGGGGCAACCTACGAGCAGTACTTC
.,.,TRBJ1-2,TRBV18,CASSGPGYTF,TGTGCCAGCTCGGGCCCAGGCTACACCTTC
.,.,TRBJ1-2,TRBV5-1,CASRTGLGEGYTF,TGCGCCAGCAGGACTGGTCTGGGGGAGGGCTACACCTTC
.,.,TRBJ2-2,TRBV29-1,CSVEGRAGELFF,TGCAGCGTTGAAGGACGCGCCGGGGAGCTGTTTTTT
.,.,TRBJ2-5,TRBV9,CASSVSSPHRYQETQYF,TGTGCCAGCAGCGTATCATCTCCGCACCGATACCAAGAGACCCAGTACTTC
once,TRBD1,TRBJ1-5,TRBV5-1,CASSALTGDQPQHF,TGCGCCAGCAGCGCATTGACAGGGGATCAGCCCCAGCATTTT
.,TRBD1,TRBJ2-7,TRBV29-1,CSVLTWTGNYEQYF,TGCAGCGTCTTGACTTGGACAGGCAACTACGAGCAGTACTTC
.,.,TRBJ1-6,TRBV28,CASSQGRRSSYNSPLHF,TGTGCCAGCAGTCAGGGGCGGCGGAGCTCCTATAATTCACCCCTCCACTTT
.,.,TRBJ2-1,TRBV7-9,CASSFGARNRDEQFF,TGTGCCAGCAGCTTTGGGGCCAGAAACCGGGATGAGCAGTTCTTC
.,.,TRBJ1-1,TRBV11-1,CASSLSGDWGTEAFF,TGTGCCAGCAGCTTATCTGGTGATTGGGGCACTGAAGCTTTCTTT
.,TRBD2,TRBJ2-1,TRBV6-1,CASSEARLAGANEQFF,TGTGCCAGCAGTGAAGCGCGACTAGCGGGAGCGAATGAGCAGTTCTTC
.,TRBD2,TRBJ2-3,TRBV5-1,CASSSGTSGSTDTQYF,TGCGCCAGCAGCTCCGGGACTAGCGGTAGCACAGATACGCAGTATTTT
.,.,TRBJ2-5,TRBV5-1,CASSLATAQETQYF,TGCGCCAGCAGCTTGGCAACCGCCCAAGAGACCCAGTACTTC